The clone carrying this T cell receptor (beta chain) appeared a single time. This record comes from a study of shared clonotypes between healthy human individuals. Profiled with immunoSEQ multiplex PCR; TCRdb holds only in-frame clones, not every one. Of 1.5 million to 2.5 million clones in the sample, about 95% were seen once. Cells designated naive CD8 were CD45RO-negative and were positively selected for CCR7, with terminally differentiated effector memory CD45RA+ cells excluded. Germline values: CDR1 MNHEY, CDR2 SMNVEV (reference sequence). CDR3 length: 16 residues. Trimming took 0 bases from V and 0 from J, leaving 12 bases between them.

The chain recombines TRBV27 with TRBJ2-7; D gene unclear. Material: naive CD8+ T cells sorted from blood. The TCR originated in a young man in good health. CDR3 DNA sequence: TGTGCCAGCAGTTTATCGCATGGATCGGTCTCCTACGAGCAGTACTTC. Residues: CASSLSHGSVSYEQYF.